This T cell receptor beta chain was observed in a study of cytomegalovirus exposure and HLA in healthy donors. The germline V gene encodes CDR1 SGHTS and CDR2 YDEGEE. J was trimmed by 3 bases and V by 3 bases; bases with no gene match: 3. This CDR3 is 15 amino acids long. The PCR ran on 60 Vbeta and 13 Jbeta primers. Assay used: immunoSEQ multiplex PCR; TCRdb lists only in-frame clones, some missing. The repertoire holds around 190,000 clones, with over 75% as singletons. The chain employs TRBV5-8 and TRBJ2-5; 12 nucleotides line up with TRBD1. Material for sequencing was PBMCs. The sequence was obtained from a woman in her forties or fifties in good health and CMV-seronegative. CDR3 residues: CASSWGQGAKETQYF. In DNA form, the CDR3 reads TGTGCCAGCAGCTGGGGACAGGGGGCGAAAGAGACCCAGTACTTC.